This entry lists 9 T cell receptor beta chains sequenced from one sample in a study of CD8+CD57+ T cells in acquired aplastic anemia. The study profiled TCR beta VDJ and CDR3 using genomic DNA as template. TCRdb passed the reads through MiXCR, listing each CDR3 protein once. The table lists 100,000 to 150,000 distinct CDR3 sequences, over 30% of them singletons, with 2.6% in the top ten. Only patients with CD8+CD57+ cell expansion on flow cytometry were chosen for sequencing. The sequenced sample consisted of sorted CD4+, CD8+, or CD8+CD57+ T cells (not recorded which) from PBMCs. All receptors come from a human donor with aplastic anemia.

This chain connects TRBV11-2 to TRBJ1-2; D is perhaps TRBD1 (6 bases). The V and J ends lost 5 bases and 9 bases respectively, with 13 bases between them. Per the germline V gene, CDR1 is SGHAT and CDR2 is FQNNGV. There are 12 residues in the CDR3. Here the CDR3 DNA reads TGTGCCAGCAGCCACATTGGGGGCAGCTACACCTTC. Translation gives CASSHIGGSYTF. The entire variable domain, with the rest obtained from reference TRBV11-2 and TRBJ1-2, is as follows: EAGVAQSPRYKIIEKRQSVAFWCNPISGHATLYWYQQILGQGPKLLIQFQNNGVVDDSQLPKDRFSAERLKGVDSTLKIQPAKLEDSAVYLCASSHIGGSYTFGSGTRLTVV.

CDR3 loop: CASSQALAGGPEDTQYF. The CDR3, as DNA: TGCGCCAGCAGCCAAGCACTAGCGGGGGGGCCGGAAGATACGCAGTATTTT. The rearrangement links TRBV4-1 to TRBJ2-3, with TRBD2 matching 13 bases. V shed 1 base and J 5 bases; nucleotides not matched to a gene: 6. The CDR3 loop spans 17 amino acids. Germline loops: CDR1 MGHRA, CDR2 YSYEKL.

The gene calls are TRBV15 and TRBJ2-7; D possibly uses TRBD1 or TRBD2 (6 bases each). From germline, CDR1 is LNHNV and CDR2 YYDKDF (reference sequence). Trimming shortened V by 0 bases and J by 9 bases, and 15 bases separated the two germline ends. The CDR3 has 14 amino acids. CDR3 amino acids: CATSRDRGTNAQYV. The CDR3 nucleotides are TGTGCCACCAGCAGAGACCGCGGGACAAACGCGCAGTACGTC.

The chain carries TRBV10-2 and TRBJ2-7, with 11 bases lining up with TRBD2. The CDR3 consists of 15 residues. The V gene's germline CDR1 is WSHSY and CDR2 SAAADI. With 4 bases clipped from V and 4 bases from J, the junction kept 6 bases outside the gene matches. CDR3 nucleotide sequence: TGCGCCAGCAGTGTACAAACTAGCGGGAGTTACGAGCAGTACTTC. The encoded protein is CASSVQTSGSYEQYF.

This clonotype was observed many times. The chain uses TRBV20-1 and TRBJ1-5; D gene uncertain. V lost 6 bases, J lost 0 bases, and 18 bases lay in between. The germline V gene encodes CDR1 DFQATT and CDR2 SNEGSKA (reference sequence). The CDR3 spans 16 residues. CDR3 sequence: CSAKTGGDYSNQPQHF. In DNA form, the CDR3 reads TGCAGTGCCAAAACTGGTGGGGATTATAGCAATCAGCCCCAGCATTTT.

With regard to this clonotype: A read error may explain this, as a much larger clone is one base away. The chain couples TRBV10-3 to TRBJ2-2, with TRBD1 matching 9 bases. Germline CDR1 ENHRY, CDR2 SYGVKD. This CDR3 contains 15 residues. Unmatched junction bases numbered 8, after V lost 5 bases and J lost 7 bases. In nucleotides, the CDR3 is TGTGCCATCAGTCGCCGGACAGGGGACGGCGGGGAGCTGTTTTTT. Translation gives CAISRRTGDGGELFF.

The chain recombines TRBV19 with TRBJ1-6; no reliable D call. Trimming cost V 10 bases and J 2 bases, with 18 bases left between them. The CDR3 is 16 amino acids. The germline gives CDR1 LNHDA, CDR2 SQIVND (reference sequence). CDR3 sequence: CATTVGARAYNSPLHF. The CDR3 region has the DNA TGTGCCACTACCGTGGGTGCGAGGGCCTATAATTCACCCCTCCACTTT.

Ten or more counts support this clonotype. The V and J genes are TRBV7-6 and TRBJ1-1; tentatively, D is TRBD1 (5 bases). V lost 1 base and J lost 1, with 7 bases in between. Germline loops: CDR1 SGHVS, CDR2 FNYEAQ. CDR3 length: 14 amino acids. The CDR3: CASSLGQGNTEAFF. CDR3 bases: TGTGCCAGCAGCTTAGGGCAGGGGAACACTGAAGCTTTCTTT.

In this sample, this clonotype turned up many times. V and J are TRBV7-9 and TRBJ1-4; 7 bases agree with TRBD1. The germline gives CDR1 SEHNR, CDR2 FQNEAQ (reference sequence). CDR3 length: 13 residues. V lost 5 bases and J lost 8; bases outside the gene matches: 5. CDR3 bases: TGTGCCAGCAGCACGACAGGGTCGGAAAAACTGTTTTTT. Its protein product is CASSTTGSEKLFF.